This T cell receptor beta chain is drawn from a study of T cell changes during pregnancy in multiple sclerosis. The CDR3 extends over 13 amino acids. V shed 11 bases and J 4 bases; nucleotides not matched to a gene: 8. The germline V gene encodes CDR1 ENHRY and CDR2 SYGVKD. The protocol was immunoSEQ multiplex PCR, while the TCRdb copy is restricted to in-frame clones and leaves out a portion. The top ten clones hold 0.45% to 0.5% of a sample with over 35,000 clones, 91% of them seen once. Sequenced here: CD4+ T cells from peripheral blood mononuclear cells, sampled in the second trimester of pregnancy. The chain employs TRBV10-3 and TRBJ2-1; 7 bases match TRBD2. This TCR derives from a female donor in good health, enrolled as a control in a pregnancy study. The CDR3 here is CALGPSGYNEQFF. CDR3 DNA sequence: TGTGCCCTCGGCCCTAGCGGTTACAATGAGCAGTTCTTC.